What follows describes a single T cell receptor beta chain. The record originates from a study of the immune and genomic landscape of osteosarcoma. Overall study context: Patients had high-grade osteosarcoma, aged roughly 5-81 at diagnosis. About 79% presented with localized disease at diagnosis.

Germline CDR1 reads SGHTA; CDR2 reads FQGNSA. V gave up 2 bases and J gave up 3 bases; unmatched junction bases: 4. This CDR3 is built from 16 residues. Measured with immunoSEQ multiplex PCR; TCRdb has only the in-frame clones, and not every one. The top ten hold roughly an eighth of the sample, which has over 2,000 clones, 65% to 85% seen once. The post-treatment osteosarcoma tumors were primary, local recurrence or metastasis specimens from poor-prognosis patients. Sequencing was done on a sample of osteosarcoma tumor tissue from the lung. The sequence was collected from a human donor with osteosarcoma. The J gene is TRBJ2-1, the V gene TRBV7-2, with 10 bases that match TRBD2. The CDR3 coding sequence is TGTGCCAGCAGCTTAAGGACTAGCGGACTCTACAATGAGCAGTTCTTC. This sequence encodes CASSLRTSGLYNEQFF.